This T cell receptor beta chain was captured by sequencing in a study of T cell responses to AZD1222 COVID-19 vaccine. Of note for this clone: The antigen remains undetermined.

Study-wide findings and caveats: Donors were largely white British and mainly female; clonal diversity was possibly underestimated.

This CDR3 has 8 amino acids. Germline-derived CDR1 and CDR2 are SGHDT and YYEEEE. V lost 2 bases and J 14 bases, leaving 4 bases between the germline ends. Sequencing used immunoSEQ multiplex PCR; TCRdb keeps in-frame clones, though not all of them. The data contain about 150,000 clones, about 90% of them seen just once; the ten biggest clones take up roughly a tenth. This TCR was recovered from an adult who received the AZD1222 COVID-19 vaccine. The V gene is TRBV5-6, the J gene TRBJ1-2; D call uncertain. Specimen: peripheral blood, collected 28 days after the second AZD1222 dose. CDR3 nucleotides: TGTGCCAGCAGCTTCGGTACCTTC. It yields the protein CASSFGTF.